This T cell receptor (beta chain) originates from a study of T cell responses to AZD1222 COVID-19 vaccine. General observations from the study: In a largely white British group with more females than males, clonal diversity was possibly underestimated.

The germline CDR1 and CDR2 sequences are MNHNY and SVGAGI (reference sequence). This CDR3 has 12 amino acids. Trimming shortened V by 2 bases and J by 2 bases, and 4 bases separated the two germline ends. Clones were sequenced by immunoSEQ multiplex PCR, and TCRdb holds only the in-frame ones, with some missing. The repertoire has about 150,000 clones, roughly nine tenths of them found once; the top ten carry 5.5% to 8.5%. This clone was recorded a few times. As yet, its antigen is unknown. The chain has TRBV6-6 and TRBJ2-7; D unclear. The origin of this receptor is an adult who had recovered from COVID-19. Sequencing was performed on peripheral blood, taken after recovery from COVID-19. CDR3 region: CASSYPTYEQYF. The DNA of the CDR3 is TGTGCCAGCAGTTACCCCACCTACGAGCAGTACTTC.